A single sample is the source of the 9 T cell receptor beta chains below, sequenced in a study of CXCR3-negative and CXCR3-positive naive CD8 T cells. TRB cDNA libraries were made by UMI-labeled 5' RACE. TCRdb reanalyzed the 5' RACE reads, giving one entry per CDR3 protein sequence and no DNA. The sample data list 150,000 or so distinct CDR3 sequences. The material sequenced was naive CXCR3- CD8+ T cells from blood. Subset of the sample: CD45RO-CCR7+CD27+CD95- naive CD8+ T cells lacking CXCR3 (TNR3-). The receptors shown here come from a human donor in good health. Some clones in this sample may be carry-over from other donors' samples.

V usage is TRBV5-1 and J usage is TRBJ2-7. Germline values: CDR1 SGHRS, CDR2 YFSETQ. CDR3 length: 14 residues. The CDR3 region is CASSLGGKPYEQYF.

The rearrangement links TRBV3-1 to TRBJ2-1; TCRdb's assignment of TRBD2 cannot be checked, as there is no DNA. CDR3 length: 15 amino acids. The V gene's germline CDR1 is LGHDT and CDR2 YNNKEL (reference sequence). This CDR3 is CASSQVTSGSSEQFF.

The chain joins TRBV12-3 or TRBV12-4 to TRBJ2-7; TCRdb reports TRBD2, a call that lacks DNA to check it against. This CDR3 has 14 amino acids. CDR3 region: CASSPWGGGVEQYF.

The CDR3 is CASSHGLAGALGTDTQYF. The J gene is TRBJ2-3, the V gene TRBV25-1; the TCRdb call, TRBD2, lacks DNA for checking. The CDR3 loop spans 18 amino acids. Germline lookup yields CDR1 MGHDK and CDR2 SYGVNS.

The V and J genes are TRBV24-1 and TRBJ2-2; TCRdb's assignment of TRBD1 cannot be checked, as there is no DNA. The CDR3 consists of 17 residues. Germline CDR1 is KGHDR and CDR2 is SFDVKD. CDR3 sequence reads: CATSDPGTGSHTGELFF.

The J gene is TRBJ2-1, the V gene TRBV7-9; TCRdb indicates TRBD2, and absent DNA this call remains unverified. CDR1 is SEHNR and CDR2 is FQNEAQ in the germline V gene (reference sequence). The CDR3 runs 16 residues. This CDR3 reads CASSLGSGGLNNEQFF. Complete variable domain (other parts from reference TRBV7-9 and TRBJ2-1): DTGVSQNPRHKITKRGQNVTFRCDPISEHNRLYWYRQTLGQGPEFLTYFQNEAQLEKSRLLSDRFSAERPKGSFSTLEIQRTEQGDSAMYLCASSLGSGGLNNEQFFGPGTRLTVL.

The chain couples TRBV28 to TRBJ2-6; TCRdb lists TRBD1, though no DNA is available to test this call. The germline V gene encodes CDR1 MDHEN and CDR2 SYDVKM. The CDR3 runs 17 residues. CDR3 sequence: CASSLGTASSGANVLTF.

The CDR3 is CASTPGGNEQFF. The V gene is TRBV6-2 or TRBV6-3, the J gene TRBJ2-1; TCRdb indicates TRBD1, and absent DNA this call remains unverified. Germline loops: CDR1 MNHEY, CDR2 SVGEGT. This CDR3 region has 12 residues.

The chain's CDR3 is CASSHRTTVNTEAFF. The chain combines TRBV5-6 with TRBJ1-1; TCRdb picks TRBD1, but there is no DNA to check that call. This CDR3 comprises 15 residues. CDR1 is SGHDT and CDR2 is YYEEEE in the germline V gene.